The rows below give T cell receptor beta chains drawn from one sample of a study of blood T cell repertoires in COVID-19. Some clones are missing from TCRdb's copy, which holds only in-frame ones; the method was immunoSEQ multiplex PCR. Among some 400,000 clones listed, around 87% were seen once. The material sequenced was peripheral blood. The origin of the receptors is a woman aged 30 to 39 with COVID-19, enrolled during active disease. Each CDR3 is given with its conserved first and last residue. The order of the fields is clone size, J gene, D gene, V gene, CDR3 DNA, CDR3 protein. A D gene is named only where the DNA matches it firmly. Rows may omit the clone size; those that give it use once, few, many or a size class.

.	TRBJ1-5	.	TRBV30	TGTGCCTGGAGTTCACATCCCCCTGCCAATCAGCCCCAGCATTTT	CAWSSHPPANQPQHF
.	TRBJ1-1	.	TRBV18	TGTGCCAGCTCACCACCTTTTCAGGGGAACACTGAAGCTTTCTTT	CASSPPFQGNTEAFF
.	TRBJ2-3	.	TRBV11-2	TGTGCCAGCAGCCAAACGGGAAGCGGCACAGATACGCAGTATTTT	CASSQTGSGTDTQYF
.	TRBJ1-3	.	TRBV30	TGTGCCTGGAGCGCAAGGACAGTCTCTGGAAACACCATATATTTT	CAWSARTVSGNTIYF
.	TRBJ1-1	.	TRBV29-1	TGCAGCCTAGGTACATTGAACACTGAAGCTTTCTTT	CSLGTLNTEAFF
once	TRBJ2-7	.	TRBV20-1	TGCAGTGCTACCCGCTCCTACGAGCAGTACTTC	CSATRSYEQYF
.	TRBJ1-2	TRBD1	TRBV7-9	TGTGCCAGCAGCTCCTGGGACAGGGGAACCTATGGCTACACCTTC	CASSSWDRGTYGYTF
.	TRBJ1-2	.	TRBV6-2/TRBV6-3	TGTGCCAGCAGTCGCCCAGGGCTGGGGAACTATGGCTACACCTTC	CASSRPGLGNYGYTF
.	TRBJ1-1	.	TRBV3-1/TRBV3-2	TGTGCCAGCAGCCTTTCCAGGTGGAACACTGAAGCTTTCTTT	CASSLSRWNTEAFF
.	TRBJ1-5	.	TRBV4-1	TGCGCCAGCAGCGCTCCGGGACTCAGCCCCAATCAGCCCCAGCATTTT	CASSAPGLSPNQPQHF
.	TRBJ2-1	TRBD1	TRBV9	TGTGCCAGCAGCGCCGACAGGGGTCTGGATGAGCAGTTCTTC	CASSADRGLDEQFF
.	TRBJ2-7	.	TRBV28	TGTGCCAGCAGTTTGCAGGGATTCCACGAGCAGTACTTC	CASSLQGFHEQYF
.	TRBJ2-3	.	TRBV6-2/TRBV6-3	TGTGCCAGCAGTTACACTAGCACAGATACGCAGTATTTT	CASSYTSTDTQYF